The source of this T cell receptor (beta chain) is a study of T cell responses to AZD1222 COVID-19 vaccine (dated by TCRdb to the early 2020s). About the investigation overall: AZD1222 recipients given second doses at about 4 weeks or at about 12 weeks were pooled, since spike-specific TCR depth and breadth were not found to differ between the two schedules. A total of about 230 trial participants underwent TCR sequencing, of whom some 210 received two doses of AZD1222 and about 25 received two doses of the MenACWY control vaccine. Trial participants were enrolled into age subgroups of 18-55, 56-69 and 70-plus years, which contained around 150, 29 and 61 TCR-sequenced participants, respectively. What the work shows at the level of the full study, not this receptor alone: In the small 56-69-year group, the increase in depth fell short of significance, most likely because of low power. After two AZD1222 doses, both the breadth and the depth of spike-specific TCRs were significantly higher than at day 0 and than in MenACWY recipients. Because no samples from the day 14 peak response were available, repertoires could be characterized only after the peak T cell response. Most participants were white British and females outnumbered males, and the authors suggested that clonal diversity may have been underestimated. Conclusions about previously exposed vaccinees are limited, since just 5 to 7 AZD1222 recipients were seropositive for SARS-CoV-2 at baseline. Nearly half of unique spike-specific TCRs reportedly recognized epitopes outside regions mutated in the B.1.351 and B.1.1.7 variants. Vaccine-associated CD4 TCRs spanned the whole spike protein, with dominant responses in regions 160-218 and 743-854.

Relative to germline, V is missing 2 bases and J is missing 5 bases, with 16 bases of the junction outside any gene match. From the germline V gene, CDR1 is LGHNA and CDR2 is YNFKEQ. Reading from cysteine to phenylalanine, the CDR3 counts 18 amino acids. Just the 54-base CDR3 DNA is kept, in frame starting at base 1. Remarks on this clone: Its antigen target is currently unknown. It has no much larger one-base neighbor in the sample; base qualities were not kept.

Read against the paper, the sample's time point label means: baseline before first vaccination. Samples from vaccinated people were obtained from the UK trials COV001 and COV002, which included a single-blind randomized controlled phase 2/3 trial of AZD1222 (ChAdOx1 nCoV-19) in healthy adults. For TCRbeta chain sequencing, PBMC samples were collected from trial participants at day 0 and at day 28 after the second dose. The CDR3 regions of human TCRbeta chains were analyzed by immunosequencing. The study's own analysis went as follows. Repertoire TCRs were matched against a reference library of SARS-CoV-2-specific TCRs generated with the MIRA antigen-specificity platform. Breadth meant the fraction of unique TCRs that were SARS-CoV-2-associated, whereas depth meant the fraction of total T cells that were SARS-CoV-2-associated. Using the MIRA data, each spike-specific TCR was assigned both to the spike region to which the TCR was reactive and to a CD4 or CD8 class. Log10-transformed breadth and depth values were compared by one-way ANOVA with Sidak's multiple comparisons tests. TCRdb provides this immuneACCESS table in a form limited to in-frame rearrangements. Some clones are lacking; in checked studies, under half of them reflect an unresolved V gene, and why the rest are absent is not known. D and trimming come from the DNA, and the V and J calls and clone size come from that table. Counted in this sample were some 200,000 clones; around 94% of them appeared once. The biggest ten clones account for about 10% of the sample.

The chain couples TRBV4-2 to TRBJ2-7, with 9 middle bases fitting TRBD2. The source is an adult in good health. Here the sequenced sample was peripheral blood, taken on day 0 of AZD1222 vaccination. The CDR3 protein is CASSQPPGTSPQKDEQYF. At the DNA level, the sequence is TGTGCCAGCAGCCAACCACCAGGGACTAGCCCCCAAAAGGACGAGCAGTACTTC.